Listed below are T cell receptor beta chains from one sample, sequenced in a study of T cells in localized non-small cell lung cancer. Clones were read by immunoSEQ multiplex PCR, and TCRdb kept only the in-frame ones, dropping some. Altogether 50,000 to 75,000 clones are present, 91% being singletons, with the ten largest covering 20%. Sequenced material: peripheral blood, taken before any cancer treatment. These receptors were collected from a man aged 35 to 69 with stage I lung adenocarcinoma. The CDR3 runs from the conserved cysteine through the conserved F or W. A D gene is named only where the DNA matches it firmly. Not every row has a clone size; where given, it reads once, few, many or a size class.

V gene,J gene,D gene,clone size,CDR3 DNA,CDR3 protein
TRBV7-3,TRBJ1-1,-,-,TGTGCCAGCAGCTTAACGTACGCAGAAGAGAACACTGAAGCTTTCTTT,CASSLTYAEENTEAFF
TRBV29-1,TRBJ2-3,TRBD1,-,TGCAGCGCCACAACAGGGGCTATGACAGATACGCAGTATTTT,CSATTGAMTDTQYF
TRBV11-2,TRBJ1-5,-,-,TGTGCCAGCAGCTCGGACCTCAATCAGCCCCAGCATTTT,CASSSDLNQPQHF
TRBV7-2,TRBJ2-2,-,-,TGTGCCAGCACCTTGGGGGGCGGGCCCGGGGAGCTGTTTTTT,CASTLGGGPGELFF
TRBV28,TRBJ1-4,-,-,TGTGCCAGCAGTTTTCCGGAAGGGGAGGCGGGTGAAAAACTGTTTTTT,CASSFPEGEAGEKLFF
TRBV29-1,TRBJ2-3,TRBD2,-,TGCAGCGCCGACCCGGGACTAGTGGCAGATACGCAGTATTTT,CSADPGLVADTQYF
TRBV7-2,TRBJ2-7,TRBD2,-,TGTGCCAGCAGCTTGACTAGCGGGAGAGGCGAGCAGTACTTC,CASSLTSGRGEQYF
TRBV27,TRBJ2-1,TRBD2,-,TGTGCCAGCACCCCTCGGCTAGCGGGAGGATTGAATGAGCAGTTCTTC,CASTPRLAGGLNEQFF
TRBV5-4,TRBJ2-7,-,-,TGTGCCAGCAGCTCGAAAGACAGGCCGGACTACGAGCAGTACTTC,CASSSKDRPDYEQYF
TRBV18,TRBJ2-7,-,-,TGTGCCAGCTCATCTGGTTCTCAGCCCTACGAGCAGTACTTC,CASSSGSQPYEQYF
TRBV30,TRBJ1-1,-,-,TGTGCCTGGAGTGAGGCAGGGAGGACTGAAGCTTTCTTT,CAWSEAGRTEAFF
TRBV19,TRBJ2-1,TRBD2,-,TGTGCCAGTAGGACCGGGACTAGCTACAATGAGCAGTTCTTC,CASRTGTSYNEQFF
TRBV4-3,TRBJ2-3,-,-,TGCGCCAGCAGCCAAGAGACGGGGGCTGGAGATACGCAGTATTTT,CASSQETGAGDTQYF
TRBV4-3,TRBJ2-7,TRBD2,-,TGCGCCAGCAGCCAAACAGGACTAGCGGGAGGTCGTAACTACGAGCAGTACTTC,CASSQTGLAGGRNYEQYF
TRBV28,TRBJ1-2,TRBD1,-,TGTGCCAGCAGGCCAGCGGGACAGTTAAACTATGGCTACACCTTC,CASRPAGQLNYGYTF
TRBV6-5,TRBJ2-2,TRBD2,-,TGTGCCAGCAGTTGGACTAGCGGGAGAACCGGGGAGCTGTTTTTT,CASSWTSGRTGELFF
TRBV10-3,TRBJ2-3,-,-,TGTGCCATCAGTGAATGGGCCAGCACAGATACGCAGTATTTT,CAISEWASTDTQYF
TRBV6-1,TRBJ1-1,TRBD1,-,TGTGCCAGCAGTGAAAAAGTTACAGGGGGCTGGACTGAAGCTTTCTTT,CASSEKVTGGWTEAFF
TRBV18,TRBJ1-1,TRBD1,-,TGTGCCAGCTCACCAAGGGGCGACAGGGTCGGCACTGAAGCTTTCTTT,CASSPRGDRVGTEAFF
TRBV18,TRBJ2-1,-,-,TGTGCCAGCCGCGGGGGCGGGACGTACAATGAGCAGTTCTTC,CASRGGGTYNEQFF
TRBV4-1,TRBJ1-3,-,-,TGCGCCAGCAGCCAAGAGAGGGTTATCTCTGGAAACACCATATATTTT,CASSQERVISGNTIYF
TRBV9,TRBJ2-5,TRBD2,-,TGTGCCAGCAGCGTAGGGTGGACGAAGGGAGGGTCGGAGACCCAGTACTTC,CASSVGWTKGGSETQYF
TRBV7-9,TRBJ1-1,-,-,TGTGCCAGCAGCTTAGCTACAGGGAGAATGAACACTGAAGCTTTCTTT,CASSLATGRMNTEAFF
TRBV6-1,TRBJ2-7,TRBD1,-,TGTGCCAGCACGGTGGACAGGGAGGACTACGAGCAGTACTTC,CASTVDREDYEQYF
TRBV11-3,TRBJ1-1,-,few,TGTGCCAGCAGCTTAGATGGGAGGCAGGGGCGTGATGAAGCTTTCTTT,CASSLDGRQGRDEAFF
TRBV5-4,TRBJ2-7,TRBD2,once,TGTGCCAGCAGCCAAGGGACTAGCGGGAACAGGTACTTC,CASSQGTSGNRYF
TRBV19,TRBJ2-3,-,-,TGTGCCACCAAAGCAGATACGCAGTATTTT,CATKADTQYF
TRBV15,TRBJ2-7,TRBD1,once,TGTGCCACCAGCAACGGACAGGACTCCTACGAGCAGTACTTC,CATSNGQDSYEQYF
TRBV20-1,TRBJ2-7,-,-,TGCAGTGCTAGAGAATCCTACGAGCAGTACTTC,CSARESYEQYF
TRBV5-1,TRBJ2-5,-,-,TGCGCCAGCAGCTTGGCCCAAGAGACCCAGTACTTC,CASSLAQETQYF
TRBV6-1,TRBJ1-5,-,-,TGTGCCAGCAGTGAGGAAAGGATCGGGGTTCAGCCCCAGCATTTT,CASSEERIGVQPQHF